This is a list of T cell receptor beta chains from one sample in a study of T cells expressing NK-cell markers. TCRdb re-called the 5' RACE reads, yielding one record per CDR3 amino acid sequence without DNA. This sample's table has some 410,000 distinct CDR3 sequences. Sequencing used blood T cells: a sorted CD56 or NKG2C T cell subset, CD4+ or CD8+ T cells, or bulk PBMC T cells (not recorded which). These receptors came from a woman aged 18 to 75 in good health. Each CDR3 is given with its conserved first and last residue.

V gene: TRBV12-5
CDR3 length: 16
J gene: TRBJ2-7
CDR3 protein: CASGLDQAGISYEQYF

V gene: TRBV12-3/TRBV12-4
CDR3 length: 13
J gene: TRBJ2-5
CDR3 protein: CATTTGGQETQYF

V gene: TRBV4-3
CDR3 length: 16
J gene: TRBJ1-6
CDR3 protein: CASSQGGATYNSPLHF

V gene: TRBV20-1
CDR3 length: 18
J gene: TRBJ2-2
CDR3 protein: CSARPPTGLAPNTGELFF

V gene: TRBV6-1
CDR3 length: 16
J gene: TRBJ2-3
CDR3 protein: CASRLRDPLSGDTQYF

V gene: TRBV20-1
CDR3 length: 14
J gene: TRBJ2-1
CDR3 protein: CSAPLSRSHNEQFF

V gene: TRBV10-3
CDR3 length: 14
J gene: TRBJ1-6
CDR3 protein: CAICESSYNSPLHF

V gene: TRBV19
CDR3 length: 16
J gene: TRBJ2-2
CDR3 protein: CASILGVRGATGELFF

V gene: TRBV5-6
CDR3 length: 13
J gene: TRBJ1-1
CDR3 protein: CASTRWGATEAFF

V gene: TRBV20-1
CDR3 length: 15
J gene: TRBJ2-1
CDR3 protein: CSAPVPAGVVNEQFF

V gene: TRBV7-8
CDR3 length: 18
J gene: TRBJ1-1
CDR3 protein: CASSLRWQVGSMNTEAFF

V gene: TRBV25-1
CDR3 length: 14
J gene: TRBJ2-3
CDR3 protein: CASSESTSPDTQYF

V gene: TRBV7-2
CDR3 length: 16
J gene: TRBJ2-2
CDR3 protein: CASSTIPQGGAGELFF

V gene: TRBV29-1
CDR3 length: 17
J gene: TRBJ2-6
CDR3 protein: CSVEADRATSGANVLTF

V gene: TRBV20-1
CDR3 length: 13
J gene: TRBJ1-6
CDR3 protein: CSARPALGSPLHF

V gene: TRBV5-1
CDR3 length: 17
J gene: TRBJ1-1
CDR3 protein: CASSLLSQLTGSTEAFF

V gene: TRBV4-1
CDR3 length: 16
J gene: TRBJ2-3
CDR3 protein: CASSQDRSGGPGTQYF

V gene: TRBV20-1
CDR3 length: 19
J gene: TRBJ2-7
CDR3 protein: CSARDPTVLGLAGYYEQYF

V gene: TRBV18
CDR3 length: 13
J gene: TRBJ2-3
CDR3 protein: CASSMSSTDTQYF

V gene: TRBV19
CDR3 length: 14
J gene: TRBJ2-1
CDR3 protein: CASTPGPTNNEQFF

V gene: TRBV14
CDR3 length: 16
J gene: TRBJ2-5
CDR3 protein: CASSQNSGQLQETQYF

V gene: TRBV7-9
CDR3 length: 13
J gene: TRBJ2-3
CDR3 protein: CASSRGGADTQYF